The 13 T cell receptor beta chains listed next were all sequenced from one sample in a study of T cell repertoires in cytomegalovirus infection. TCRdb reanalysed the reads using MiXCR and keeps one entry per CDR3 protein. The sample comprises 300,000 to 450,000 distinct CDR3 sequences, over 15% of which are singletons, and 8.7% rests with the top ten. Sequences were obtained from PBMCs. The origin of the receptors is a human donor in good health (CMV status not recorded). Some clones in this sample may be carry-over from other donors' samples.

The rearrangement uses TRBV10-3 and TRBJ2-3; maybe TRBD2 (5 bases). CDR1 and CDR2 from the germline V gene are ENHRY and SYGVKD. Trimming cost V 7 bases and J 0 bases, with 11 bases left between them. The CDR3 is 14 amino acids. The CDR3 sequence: CAIMVGGSTDTQYF. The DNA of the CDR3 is TGTGCCATCATGGTGGGCGGGAGCACAGATACGCAGTATTTT.

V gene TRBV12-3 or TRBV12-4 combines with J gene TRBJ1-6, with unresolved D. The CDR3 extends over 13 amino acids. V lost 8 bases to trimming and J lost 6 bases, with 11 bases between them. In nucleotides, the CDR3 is TGTGCCAGCCAACCTTCTCCTAATTCACCCCTCCACTTT. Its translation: CASQPSPNSPLHF.

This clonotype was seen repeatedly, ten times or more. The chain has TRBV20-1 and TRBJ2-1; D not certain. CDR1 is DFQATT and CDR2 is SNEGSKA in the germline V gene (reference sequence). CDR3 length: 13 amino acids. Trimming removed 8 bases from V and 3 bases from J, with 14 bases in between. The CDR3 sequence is CSIYSTDYNEQFF. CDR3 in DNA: TGCAGTATCTACTCCACGGACTACAATGAGCAGTTCTTC.

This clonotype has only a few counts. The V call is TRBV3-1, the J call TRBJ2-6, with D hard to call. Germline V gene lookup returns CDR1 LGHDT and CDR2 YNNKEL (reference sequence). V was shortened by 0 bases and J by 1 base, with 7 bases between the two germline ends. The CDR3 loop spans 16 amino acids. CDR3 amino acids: CASSQDRISGANVLTF. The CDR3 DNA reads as TGTGCCAGCAGCCAAGATCGGATATCTGGGGCCAACGTCCTGACTTTC. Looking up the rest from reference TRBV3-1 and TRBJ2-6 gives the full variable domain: DTAVSQTPKYLVTQMGNDKSIKCEQNLGHDTMYWYKQDSKKFLKIMFSYNNKELIINETVPNRFSPKSPDKAHLNLHINSLELGDSAVYFCASSQDRISGANVLTFGAGSRLTVL.

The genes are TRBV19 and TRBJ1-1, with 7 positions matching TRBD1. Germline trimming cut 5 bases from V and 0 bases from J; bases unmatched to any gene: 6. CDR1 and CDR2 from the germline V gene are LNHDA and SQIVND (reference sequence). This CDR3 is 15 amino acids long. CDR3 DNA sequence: TGTGCCAGTAGTCCAACGACAGGGATGAACACTGAAGCTTTCTTT. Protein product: CASSPTTGMNTEAFF.

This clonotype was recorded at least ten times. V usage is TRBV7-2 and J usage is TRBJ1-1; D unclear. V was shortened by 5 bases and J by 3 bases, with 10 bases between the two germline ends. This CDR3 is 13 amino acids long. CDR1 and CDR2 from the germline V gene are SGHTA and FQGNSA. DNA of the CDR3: TGTGCCAGCAGCCCAGACATTTACACTGAAGCTTTCTTT. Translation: CASSPDIYTEAFF.

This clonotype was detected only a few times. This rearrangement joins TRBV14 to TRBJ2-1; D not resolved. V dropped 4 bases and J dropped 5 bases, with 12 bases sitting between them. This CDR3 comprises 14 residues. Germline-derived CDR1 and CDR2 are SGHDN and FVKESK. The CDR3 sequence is CASSPEVVDNEQFF. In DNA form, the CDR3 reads TGTGCCAGCAGCCCCGAGGTAGTCGACAATGAGCAGTTCTTC.

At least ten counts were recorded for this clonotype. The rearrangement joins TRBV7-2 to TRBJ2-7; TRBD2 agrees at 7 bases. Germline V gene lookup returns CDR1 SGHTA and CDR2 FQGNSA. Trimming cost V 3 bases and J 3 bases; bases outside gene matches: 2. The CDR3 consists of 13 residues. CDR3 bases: TGTGCCAGCAGCTTCGGCGGGGGCTACGAGCAGTACTTC. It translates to CASSFGGGYEQYF.

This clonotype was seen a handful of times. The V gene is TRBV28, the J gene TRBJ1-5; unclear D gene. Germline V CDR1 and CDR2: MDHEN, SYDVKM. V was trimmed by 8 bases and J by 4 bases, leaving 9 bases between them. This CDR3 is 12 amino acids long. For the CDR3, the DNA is TGTGCCAGCTATGGAAGGAATCAGCCCCAGCATTTT. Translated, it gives CASYGRNQPQHF. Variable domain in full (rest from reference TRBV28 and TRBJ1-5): DVKVTQSSRYLVKRTGEKVFLECVQDMDHENMFWYRQDPGLGLRLIYFSYDVKMKEKGDIPEGYSVSREKKERFSLILESASTNQTSMYLCASYGRNQPQHFGDGTRLSIL.

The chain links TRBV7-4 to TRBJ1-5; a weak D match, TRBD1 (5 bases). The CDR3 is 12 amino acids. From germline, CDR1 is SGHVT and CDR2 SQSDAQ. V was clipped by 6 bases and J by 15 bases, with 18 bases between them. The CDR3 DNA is TGTGCCAGCAGTCCCGGACGGGGGATCTTGCATTTT. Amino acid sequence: CASSPGRGILHF.

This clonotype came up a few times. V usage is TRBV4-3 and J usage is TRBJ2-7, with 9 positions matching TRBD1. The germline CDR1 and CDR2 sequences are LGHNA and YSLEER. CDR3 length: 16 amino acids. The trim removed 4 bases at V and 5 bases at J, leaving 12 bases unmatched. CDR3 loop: CASSPSTGQGINEQYF. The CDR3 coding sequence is TGCGCCAGCAGCCCTTCAACCGGACAGGGGATTAACGAGCAGTACTTC.

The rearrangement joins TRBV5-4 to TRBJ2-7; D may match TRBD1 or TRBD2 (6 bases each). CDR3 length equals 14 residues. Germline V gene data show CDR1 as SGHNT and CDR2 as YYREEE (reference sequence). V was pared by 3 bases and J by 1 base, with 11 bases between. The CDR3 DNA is TGTGCCAGCAGCTGGGGGGCCAAGTCCTACGAGCAGTACTTC. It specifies CASSWGAKSYEQYF.

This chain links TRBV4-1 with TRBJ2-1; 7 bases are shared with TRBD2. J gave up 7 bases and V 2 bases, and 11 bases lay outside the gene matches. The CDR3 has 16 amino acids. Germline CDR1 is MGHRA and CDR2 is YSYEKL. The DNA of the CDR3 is TGCGCCAGCAGCCAACGGAGTAGCGGGTATAGGAATGAGCAGTTCTTC. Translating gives CASSQRSSGYRNEQFF.